Below are 13 T cell receptor beta chains sequenced from a single sample in a study of T cell clonality in common variable immunodeficiency. Sequencing was performed with immunoSEQ multiplex PCR; in TCRdb, only in-frame clones are kept and a portion is missing. This sample comprises over 55,000 clones, none seen once only. Sequences were obtained from peripheral blood mononuclear cells. Receptor source: a person aged 18-69 years in good health.

This clone was counted at least ten times. The read halts 3 residues ahead of the CDR3 end, with the missing end drawn from the germline J gene. The rearrangement links TRBV18 to TRBJ1-1; the D is unclear. Germline V gene data show CDR1 as KGHSH and CDR2 as LQKENI. The V end was cut by 5 bases, the J end by 7 bases, with 11 bases between. CDR3 length: 12 amino acids. The covered CDR3 bases are TGTGCCAGCTCATCGGACTCCTATGAA. It is translated as CASSSDSYE. The whole CDR3 sequence is CASSSDSYEAFF.

This clone was counted many times. The CDR3 extends 3 residues past the end of the read, so its final part is completed from the germline J gene. The rearrangement joins TRBV5-1 to TRBJ2-5, with a tentative D call TRBD2 (6 bases). The CDR3 has 14 residues. Germline CDR1 is SGHRS and CDR2 is YFSETQ. Trimming shortened V by 4 bases and J by 4 bases, and 14 bases separated the two germline ends. This chain's CDR3 is CASSPGEVGETQYF. Incomplete CDR3 DNA: TGCGCCAGCAGCCCCGGGGAGGTTGGAGAGACC.

The sample holds many counts of this clone. The read comes to an end 3 residues before the CDR3 does, leaving the germline J gene to fill in the end. This chain joins TRBV7-8 and TRBJ1-2; the D gene is possibly TRBD1 (5 bases). The germline gives CDR1 SGHVS, CDR2 FQNEAQ. The CDR3 consists of 14 residues. Trimming cost V 5 bases and J 1 base, with 11 bases left between them. The CDR3 loop is CASSAKTVNYGYTF. Incomplete CDR3 DNA: TGTGCCAGCAGCGCAAAGACAGTTAACTATGGC.

This clone was counted ten times or more. The sequence runs out 3 residues before the end of the CDR3; the remainder is reconstructed from the germline J gene. This sequence joins TRBV13 and TRBJ2-7; tentative D call: TRBD1 (5 bases). CDR1 and CDR2 from the germline V gene are PRHDT and FYEKMQ (reference sequence). Trimming left V 1 base short and J 2 bases short, with 12 bases between. This CDR3 spans 15 amino acids. The CDR3 DNA, read in part, is TGTGCCAGCAGCTTAGCAGTGGGGCCTGCCTACGAG. Translated, it gives CASSLAVGPAYE. The whole CDR3 is CASSLAVGPAYEQYF.

This clone was detected many times. CDR3 sequence reads: CASSLGTGPGEKLFF. CDR3 DNA (partial): TGCGCCAGCAGCTTGGGGACAGGGCCGGGTGAAAAA. The rearrangement links TRBV5-1 to TRBJ1-4; 8 bases match TRBD1. The read gets to within 3 residues of the CDR3 end, and the germline J gene fills in the rest. Germline trimming cut 0 bases from V and 7 bases from J; bases unmatched to any gene: 5. The CDR3 is 15 residues long. Germline lookup yields CDR1 SGHRS and CDR2 YFSETQ.

This clone appeared many times. The sequenced fragment ends 3 residues before the CDR3 boundary, so the rest is inferred from the germline J gene. The V call is TRBV2, the J call TRBJ2-3; 13 bases are a match to TRBD2. The trim removed 6 bases at V and 1 base at J, leaving 10 bases unmatched. Per germline, CDR1 SNHLY and CDR2 FYNNEI. CDR3 length: 18 amino acids. This CDR3 reads CASSEGLAGNGGTDTQYF. CDR3 DNA, as far as it was read: TGTGCCAGCAGCGAGGGACTAGCGGGAAACGGAGGCACAGATACG.

This clone was observed at least ten times. The read is 3 residues too short to cover the CDR3 end, so that end is filled in from the germline J gene. The chain joins TRBV7-9 to TRBJ1-2; 7 positions match TRBD1. The germline V gene encodes CDR1 SEHNR and CDR2 FQNEAQ (reference sequence). CDR3 length: 14 residues. CDR3: CASSLGVSQGSYTF. The part of the CDR3 DNA that was read is TGTGCCAGCAGCTTAGGAGTTTCACAGGGGAGC.

Concerning this clone itself: The CDR3 end lies 3 residues beyond the end of the read and is filled in from the germline J gene. This sequence joins TRBV11-2 and TRBJ2-5; D is possibly TRBD2 (6 bases). V dropped 0 bases and J dropped 5 bases, with 10 bases sitting between them. Per germline, CDR1 SGHAT and CDR2 FQNNGV. The CDR3 runs to 14 residues. The sequenced part of the CDR3 DNA is TGTGCCAGCAGCTTAGAACTAGCTGAGGAGACC. It codes for CASSLELAEET. The whole CDR3 region reads CASSLELAEETQYF.

This clone was seen many times. Read data end 3 residues before the CDR3 end; the end is taken from the germline J gene. V and J are TRBV5-1 and TRBJ2-7; D call uncertain. Between the trimmed V and J ends, which lost 6 bases and 1 base, there was a span of 11 bases. Germline CDR1 and CDR2: SGHRS and YFSETQ. The length of the CDR3 is 13 residues. CDR3 sequence: CASTKGESYEQYF. The CDR3 DNA, read in part, is TGCGCCAGCACCAAGGGCGAGTCCTACGAG.

This clone was seen more than once but under ten times. The sequenced fragment ends 3 residues before the CDR3 boundary, so the rest is inferred from the germline J gene. The chain is built from TRBV6-2 or TRBV6-3 and TRBJ1-5, with D possibly matching TRBD1 (5 bases). V gave up 7 bases and J gave up 7 bases, with 14 bases separating them. From germline, CDR1 is MNHEY and CDR2 SVGEGT. CDR3 length equals 13 residues. CDR3 amino acids: CASTPSGGQPQHF. Incomplete CDR3 DNA: TGTGCCAGCACCCCTTCCGGGGGGCAGCCC.

This clone was detected ten times or more. With the read ending 3 residues before the CDR3 end, the germline J gene is used to fill in that end. The genes are TRBV5-1 and TRBJ2-7; 7 positions agree with TRBD1. The length of the CDR3 is 14 residues. V was pared by 4 bases and J by 3 bases, with 7 bases of the junction left unmatched. Germline CDR1 reads SGHRS; CDR2 reads YFSETQ. CDR3 sequence: CASSLGQHYYEQYF. The sequenced CDR3 bases are TGCGCCAGCAGCCTGGGACAGCATTACTACGAG.

This clone was seen ten or more times. The DNA ends 3 residues before the CDR3 does, and the rest of the CDR3 is filled in from the germline J gene. The chain carries TRBV18 and TRBJ1-1; 7 positions agree with TRBD1. The CDR3 is made up of 14 amino acids. J lost 2 bases, V lost 5 bases, and 5 bases had no gene match. Germline V CDR1 and CDR2: KGHSH, LQKENI. The sequenced part of the CDR3 DNA is TGTGCCAGCTCAATCGGACAGGCTAACACTGAA. It translates to CASSIGQANTE. From start to end, the CDR3 is CASSIGQANTEAFF.

This clone was counted at least ten times. The sequenced part of the CDR3 DNA is TGTGCCAGCAGTGCACGGAGCGGGAGTCGCACAGATACG. Translation: CASSARSGSRTDT. From start to end, the CDR3 is CASSARSGSRTDTQYF. V gene TRBV12-3 or TRBV12-4 combines with J gene TRBJ2-3; 8 bases fit TRBD2. The read is 3 residues too short to cover the CDR3 end, so that end is filled in from the germline J gene. After removal of 5 bases from V and 1 base from J, the junction contained 8 bases not matched to a gene. This CDR3 spans 16 amino acids.